This record covers a single T cell receptor beta chain. These data come from a study of regulatory T cells in long-lasting Graves disease. CDR3-region Arm-PCR and iRepertoire HTBI primers produced the TCR beta libraries. TCRdb ran MiXCR on the multiplex PCR reads and lists one entry per CDR3 protein. The repertoire holds fewer than 550,000 distinct CDR3 sequences, with about 16% as singletons. Time point: newly diagnosed GD, antithyroid drugs for less than 3 months. With RNA extracted from PBMCs as input, the TCR library was made. This same sample was also part of a study on T cells in Graves' hyperthyroidism and ophthalmopathy.

This TCR derives from a woman aged 40 to 65 with Graves disease. Specimen: peripheral blood mononuclear cells (PBMCs), collected at new diagnosis, from a patient treated with antithyroid drugs.

In nucleotides, the CDR3 is TGTGCCAGCAGCGAGGGAGGTGGAAACACCATATATTTT. This sequence encodes CASSEGGGNTIYF. The chain joins TRBV28 to TRBJ1-3; no clear D. Germline V gives CDR1 MDHEN, CDR2 SYDVKM. V was trimmed by 6 bases and J by 3 bases, leaving 9 bases between them. The CDR3 extends over 13 amino acids.